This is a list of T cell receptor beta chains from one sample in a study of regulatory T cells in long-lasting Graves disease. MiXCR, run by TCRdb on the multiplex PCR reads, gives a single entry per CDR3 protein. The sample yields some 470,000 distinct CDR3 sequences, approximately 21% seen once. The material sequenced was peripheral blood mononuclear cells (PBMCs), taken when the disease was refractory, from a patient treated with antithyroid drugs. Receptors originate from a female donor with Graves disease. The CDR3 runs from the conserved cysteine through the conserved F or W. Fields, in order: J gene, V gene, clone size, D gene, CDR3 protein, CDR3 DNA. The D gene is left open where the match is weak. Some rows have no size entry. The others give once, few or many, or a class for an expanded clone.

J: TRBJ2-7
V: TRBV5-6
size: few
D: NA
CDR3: CASSLVSATYEQYF
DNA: TGTGCCAGCAGCTTGGTTTCTGCGACGTACGAGCAGTACTTC

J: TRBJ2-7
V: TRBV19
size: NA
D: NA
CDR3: CASSISTGSSYEQYF
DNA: TGTGCCAGTAGTATATCTACTGGGTCCTCCTACGAGCAGTACTTC

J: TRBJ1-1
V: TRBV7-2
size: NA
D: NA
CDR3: CASSLVSGGGAEAFF
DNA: TGTGCCAGCAGCTTAGTTTCTGGCGGTGGCGCTGAAGCTTTCTTT

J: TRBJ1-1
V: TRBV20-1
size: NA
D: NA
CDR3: CSANLGVPNTEASF
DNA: TGCAGTGCTAATCTCGGGGTACCCAACACTGAAGCTTCCTTT

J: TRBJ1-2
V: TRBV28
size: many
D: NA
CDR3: CASTSQGVGYTF
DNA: TGTGCCAGCACCTCTCAGGGAGTTGGCTACACCTTC

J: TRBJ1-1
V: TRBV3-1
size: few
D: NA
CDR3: CASSQDEEPEAFF
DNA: TGTGCCAGCAGCCAAGATGAAGAGCCTGAAGCTTTCTTT

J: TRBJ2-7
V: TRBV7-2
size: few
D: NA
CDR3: CASSLGGQFFSFNYEQYF
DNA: TGTGCCAGCAGCTTAGGTGGACAGTTTTTCAGCTTCAACTACGAGCAGTACTTC

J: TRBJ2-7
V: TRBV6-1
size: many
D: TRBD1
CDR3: CATVPLGQGAYEQYF
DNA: TGTGCCACAGTGCCTTTGGGGCAGGGGGCCTACGAGCAGTACTTC

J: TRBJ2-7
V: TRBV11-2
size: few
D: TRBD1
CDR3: CASSYGTGGTYEQYF
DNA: TGTGCCAGCAGCTACGGGACAGGGGGCACCTACGAGCAGTACTTC

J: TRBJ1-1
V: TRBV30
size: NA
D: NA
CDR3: CAWGEQSTEAFF
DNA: TGTGCCTGGGGTGAACAGAGCACTGAAGCTTTCTTT

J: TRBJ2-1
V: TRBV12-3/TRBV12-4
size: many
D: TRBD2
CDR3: CASSYSGRALGEFF
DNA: TGTGCCAGCAGTTACAGCGGGAGGGCCCTTGGCGAGTTCTTC

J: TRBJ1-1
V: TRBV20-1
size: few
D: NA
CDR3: CSASATRMNTEAFF
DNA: TGCAGTGCTAGTGCGACACGTATGAACACTGAAGCTTTCTTT

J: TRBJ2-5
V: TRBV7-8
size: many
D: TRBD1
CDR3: CASSFSPGTGNQETQYF
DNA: TGTGCCAGCAGCTTTAGCCCCGGGACAGGGAACCAAGAGACCCAGTACTTC

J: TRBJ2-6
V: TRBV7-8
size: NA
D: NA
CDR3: CASTMVGSGANVLTF
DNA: TGTGCCAGCACCATGGTGGGCTCTGGGGCCAACGTCCTGACTTTC

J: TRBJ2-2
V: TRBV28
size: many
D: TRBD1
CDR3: CASQNSWDRGAGELFF
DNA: TGTGCCAGCCAAAATTCTTGGGACAGGGGTGCCGGGGAGCTGTTTTTT